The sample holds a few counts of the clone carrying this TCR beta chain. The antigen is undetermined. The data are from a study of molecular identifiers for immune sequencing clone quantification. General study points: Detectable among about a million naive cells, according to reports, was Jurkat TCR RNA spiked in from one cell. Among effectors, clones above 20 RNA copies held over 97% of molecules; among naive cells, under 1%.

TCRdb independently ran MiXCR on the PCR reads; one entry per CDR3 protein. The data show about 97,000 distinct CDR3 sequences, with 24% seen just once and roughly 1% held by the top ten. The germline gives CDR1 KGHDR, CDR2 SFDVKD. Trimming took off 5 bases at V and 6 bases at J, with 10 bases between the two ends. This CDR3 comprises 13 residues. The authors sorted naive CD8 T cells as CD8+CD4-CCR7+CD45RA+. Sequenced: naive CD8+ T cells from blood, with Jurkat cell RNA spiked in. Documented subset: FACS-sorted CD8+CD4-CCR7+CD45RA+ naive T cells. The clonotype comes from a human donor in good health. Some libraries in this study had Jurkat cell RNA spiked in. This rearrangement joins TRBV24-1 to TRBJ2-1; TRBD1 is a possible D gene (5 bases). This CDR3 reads CATSVGARNEQFF. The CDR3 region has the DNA TGTGCCACCAGTGTTGGGGCGCGCAATGAGCAGTTCTTC.